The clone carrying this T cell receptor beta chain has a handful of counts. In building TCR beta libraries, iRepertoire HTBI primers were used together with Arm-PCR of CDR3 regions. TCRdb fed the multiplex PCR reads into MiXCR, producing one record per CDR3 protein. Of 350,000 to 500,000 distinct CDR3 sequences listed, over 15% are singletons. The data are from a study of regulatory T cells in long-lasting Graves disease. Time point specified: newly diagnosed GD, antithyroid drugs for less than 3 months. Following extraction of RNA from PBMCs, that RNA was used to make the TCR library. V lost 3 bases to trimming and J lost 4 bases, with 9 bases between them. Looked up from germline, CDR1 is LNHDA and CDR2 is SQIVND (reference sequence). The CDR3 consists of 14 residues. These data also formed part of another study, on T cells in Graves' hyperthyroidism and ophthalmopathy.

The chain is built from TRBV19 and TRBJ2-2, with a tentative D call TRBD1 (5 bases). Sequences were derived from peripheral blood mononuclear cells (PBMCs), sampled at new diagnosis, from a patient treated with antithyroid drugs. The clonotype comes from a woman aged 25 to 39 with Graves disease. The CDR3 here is CASSIWGRTGELFF. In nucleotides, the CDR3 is TGTGCCAGTAGTATTTGGGGCCGCACCGGGGAGCTGTTTTTT.